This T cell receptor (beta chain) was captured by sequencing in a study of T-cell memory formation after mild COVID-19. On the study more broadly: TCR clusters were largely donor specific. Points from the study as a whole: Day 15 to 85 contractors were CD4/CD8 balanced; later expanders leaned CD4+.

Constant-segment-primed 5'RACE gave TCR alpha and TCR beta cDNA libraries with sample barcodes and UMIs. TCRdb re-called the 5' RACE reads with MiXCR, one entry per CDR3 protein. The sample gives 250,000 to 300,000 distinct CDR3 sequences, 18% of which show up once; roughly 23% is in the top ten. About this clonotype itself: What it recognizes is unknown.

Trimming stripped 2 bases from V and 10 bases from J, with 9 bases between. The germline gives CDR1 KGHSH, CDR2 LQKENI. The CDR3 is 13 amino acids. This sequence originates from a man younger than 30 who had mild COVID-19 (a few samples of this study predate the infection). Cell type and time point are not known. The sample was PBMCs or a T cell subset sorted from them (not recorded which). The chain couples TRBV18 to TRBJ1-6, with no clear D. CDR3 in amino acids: CASSPDGLSPLHF. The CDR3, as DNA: TGTGCCAGCTCACCAGACGGTTTATCACCCCTCCACTTT. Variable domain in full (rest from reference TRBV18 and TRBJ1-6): NAGVMQNPRHLVRRRGQEARLRCSPMKGHSHVYWYRQLPEEGLKFMVYLQKENIIDESGMPKERFSAEFPKEGPSILRIQQVVRGDSAAYFCASSPDGLSPLHFGNGTRLTVT.